These 19 T cell receptor beta chains came from one sample sequenced in a study of patients and donors after allogeneic stem cell transplantation. TCRdb used MiXCR to reprocess the RT-PCR reads, holding one entry per CDR3 protein. The data contain about 410,000 distinct CDR3 sequences, around 16% of them seen just once; the ten biggest clones take up about 7%. The sequencing sample was made of blood, either unsorted or a sorted T cell fraction (not recorded which). Receptors originate from a human donor who was either an allogeneic HSCT recipient or a stem cell or donor lymphocyte infusion donor (not recorded which). It is not recorded whose cells these are; they may come from a transplant donor.

The J gene is TRBJ2-1, the V gene TRBV29-1, with 13 bases fitting TRBD2. The CDR3 sequence is 16 residues long. Germline values: CDR1 SQVTM, CDR2 ANQGSEA. After removal of 5 bases from V and 4 bases from J, the junction contained 8 bases not matched to a gene. The CDR3 here is CSVPRLAGGPYNEQFF. The CDR3 DNA sequence: TGCAGCGTTCCCAGACTAGCGGGAGGACCTTACAATGAGCAGTTCTTC.

This clonotype showed up just a few times. The V gene is TRBV9, the J gene TRBJ2-2; no clear D. Trimming cost V 3 bases and J 9 bases, with 3 bases left between them. Germline V gene data show CDR1 as SGDLS and CDR2 as YYNGEE. There are 10 residues in the CDR3. CDR3 sequence: CASSGRELFF. The CDR3 DNA reads as TGTGCCAGCAGCGGGCGGGAGCTGTTTTTT.

This rearrangement joins TRBV28 to TRBJ2-7, with TRBD1 matching over 9 bases. Trimming took 7 bases from V and 4 from J; bases not matched to a gene: 8. From germline, CDR1 is MDHEN and CDR2 SYDVKM. The CDR3 is 14 amino acids. This CDR3 reads CASNETGGQYEQYF. For the CDR3, the DNA is TGTGCCAGCAACGAAACAGGGGGCCAGTACGAGCAGTACTTC.

The chain uses TRBV5-5 and TRBJ1-5; 8 nucleotides align to TRBD1. This CDR3 is built from 18 residues. Unmatched junction bases numbered 15, after V lost 5 bases and J lost 2 bases. Germline V CDR1 and CDR2: SGHKS, YYEKEE (reference sequence). The CDR3 bases are TGTGCCAGCAGTCCCGGGACAGGTTCCTCTGGGGGCAATCAGCCCCAGCATTTT. Amino acids: CASSPGTGSSGGNQPQHF.

This chain joins TRBV15 and TRBJ2-1; 7 bases line up with TRBD2. CDR1 is LNHNV and CDR2 is YYDKDF in the germline V gene (reference sequence). After removal of 8 bases from V and 5 bases from J, the junction contained 12 bases not matched to a gene. The CDR3 covers 15 residues. CDR3 bases: TGTGCCACCGCGGGGGATGCTAGCTCGGACAATGAGCAGTTCTTC. This sequence encodes CATAGDASSDNEQFF.

This clonotype showed up many times. The genes are TRBV7-2 and TRBJ2-2; 7 bases align to TRBD1. V trimming: 3 bases; J trimming: 5 bases; junction bases outside the gene matches: 3. Germline V gene data show CDR1 as SGHTA and CDR2 as FQGNSA. The CDR3 runs to 14 residues. In DNA form, the CDR3 reads TGTGCCAGCAGCTTGACAGGGTATACCGGGGAGCTGTTTTTT. As protein: CASSLTGYTGELFF.

The V and J genes are TRBV24-1 and TRBJ2-1; D not resolved. The V end was cut by 3 bases, the J end by 0 bases, with 8 bases between. The CDR3 sequence is 15 residues long. The germline gives CDR1 KGHDR, CDR2 SFDVKD. The CDR3 loop reads CATSDPWSSYNEQFF. Here the CDR3 DNA reads TGTGCCACCAGTGATCCGTGGAGCTCCTACAATGAGCAGTTCTTC.

In this sample, this clonotype turned up a few times. The rearrangement links TRBV7-9 to TRBJ2-7, with D possibly being TRBD1 (8 bases). The germline CDR1 and CDR2 sequences are SEHNR and FQNEAQ (reference sequence). V lost 5 bases to trimming and J lost 3 bases, with 17 bases between them. The length of the CDR3 is 15 residues. The CDR3 region is CASSPSGDRIYEQYF. The CDR3, as DNA: TGTGCCAGCAGCCCAAGCGGGGACAGGATCTACGAGCAGTACTTC.

This clonotype came up many times. V and J are TRBV5-1 and TRBJ2-3; D remains unclear. Trimming cost V 4 bases and J 1 base, with 4 bases left between them. This CDR3 contains 12 residues. Germline-derived CDR1 and CDR2 are SGHRS and YFSETQ. The CDR3 reads CASSPGTDTQYF. The CDR3 coding sequence is TGCGCCAGCAGCCCAGGCACAGATACGCAGTATTTT.

This clonotype was counted between two and nine times. The V gene is TRBV7-6, the J gene TRBJ2-1, with TRBD2 matching 14 bases. The germline gives CDR1 SGHVS, CDR2 FNYEAQ. V shed 5 bases and J 12 bases; nucleotides not matched to a gene: 3. CDR3 length: 13 amino acids. Here the CDR3 reads CASSGGTSGRQFF. The DNA of the CDR3 is TGTGCCAGCAGCGGGGGGACTAGCGGGAGGCAGTTCTTC. Looking up the rest from reference TRBV7-6 and TRBJ2-1 gives the full variable domain: GAGVSQSPRYKVTKRGQDVALRCDPISGHVSLYWYRQALGQGPEFLTYFNYEAQQDKSGLPNDRFSAERPEGSISTLTIQRTEQRDSAMYRCASSGGTSGRQFFGPGTRLTVL.

Many counts were recorded for this clonotype. This sequence joins TRBV12-3 or TRBV12-4 and TRBJ2-6; perhaps D is TRBD1 or TRBD2 (5 bases each). The length of the CDR3 is 16 residues. V was cut by 6 bases and J by 0 bases, with 12 bases left in between. The CDR3 bases are TGTGCCAGCAGAAGGGACGGGGTCTCTGGGGCCAACGTCCTGACTTTC. Protein product: CASRRDGVSGANVLTF.

Worth noting for this clonotype: The junction shows a germline mismatch at one end, possibly a read error. The chain links TRBV4-2 to TRBJ2-7; 12 positions agree with TRBD2. The germline CDR1 and CDR2 sequences are LGHNA and YNFKEQ. The CDR3 runs 15 residues. The CDR3 coding sequence is TGTGCCAGCAGACAAGGACTAGCGGGGACCTACGAGCAGTACTTC. Its protein is CASRQGLAGTYEQYF.

The V gene is TRBV7-9, the J gene TRBJ2-7; TRBD2 agrees at 7 bases. In germline, CDR1 is SEHNR, CDR2 FQNEAQ (reference sequence). The CDR3 covers 16 residues. With V trimmed by 5 bases and J by 5 bases, 15 bases remained unmatched. In DNA form, the CDR3 reads TGTGCCAGCAGCCCCTCACGGGGCGGGAGTGAGAACGAGCAGTACTTC. Protein product: CASSPSRGGSENEQYF.

This chain connects TRBV21-1 to TRBJ1-5. TRBV21-1 is described as a pseudogene. This CDR3 has 17 residues. The CDR3 protein is CASSKGVPGPSNQPQHF. In DNA form, the CDR3 reads TGTGCCAGCAGCAAAGGGGTGCCGGGCCCGAGCAATCAGCCCCAGCATTTT.

At least ten counts were recorded for this clonotype. The chain has TRBV12-3 or TRBV12-4 and TRBJ1-2; TRBD1 matches 9 bases. The V segment lost 4 bases and the J segment 12 bases; nucleotides outside the gene matches: 15. This CDR3 is 15 amino acids long. CDR3: CASSSVDRGSSTDTF. The CDR3 region has the DNA TGTGCCAGCAGTTCCGTTGACAGGGGGTCCTCCACTGACACCTTC.

This clonotype has just a few counts. The J gene is TRBJ2-7, the V gene TRBV6-5; TRBD1 matches 9 bases. From germline, CDR1 is MNHEY and CDR2 SVGAGI. The CDR3 spans 16 residues. After removal of 2 bases from V and 4 bases from J, the junction contained 9 bases not matched to a gene. The CDR3, as DNA: TGTGCCAGCAGTTACGGGATTGGGACAGGGTTTTACGAGCAGTACTTC. This translates into CASSYGIGTGFYEQYF.

There are a few counts of this clonotype. The chain uses TRBV29-1 and TRBJ1-3; D gene uncertain. The V gene lost 4 bases and the J gene lost 0 bases, with 7 bases spanning the gap. This CDR3 contains 13 residues. In germline, CDR1 is SQVTM, CDR2 ANQGSEA. The CDR3, as DNA: TGCAGCGTTGCTCGGAACTCTGGAAACACCATATATTTT. Its protein product is CSVARNSGNTIYF.

This rearrangement joins TRBV11-2 to TRBJ2-1; TRBD2 aligns across 15 bases. The CDR3 length is 19 residues. With 7 bases clipped from V and 1 base from J, the junction kept 11 bases outside the gene matches. Looked up from germline, CDR1 is SGHAT and CDR2 is FQNNGV. The CDR3 bases are TGTGCCAGCATCAACTCAAATGGACTAGCGGGAGGGTCCTACAATGAGCAGTTCTTC. As protein: CASINSNGLAGGSYNEQFF.

This clonotype was found a few times. The rearrangement joins TRBV12-3 or TRBV12-4 to TRBJ2-5; perhaps D is TRBD1 or TRBD2 (5 bases each). The CDR3 runs 13 residues. V was cut by 7 bases and J by 5 bases, with 14 bases left in between. CDR3 bases: TGTGCCAGCAAGCGGCCGCCAGGGGAGACCCAGTACTTC. The encoded protein is CASKRPPGETQYF.